The 9 T cell receptor beta chains given below trace back to one sample, sequenced in a study of blood T cell repertoires in COVID-19. Libraries were prepared by immunoSEQ multiplex PCR; TCRdb keeps only in-frame clonotypes and omits some of them. Here the sample spans 150,000 to 200,000 clones, about 83% being singletons. Sequenced material: peripheral blood. The receptors stem from a woman aged 80 or over with acute or convalescent COVID-19.

The rearrangement joins TRBV6-1 to TRBJ1-2; D not resolved. CDR3 length equals 13 residues. Germline V lookup: CDR1 MNHNS, CDR2 SASEGT. Trimming left V 1 base short and J 7 bases short, with 10 bases between. The CDR3 DNA is TGTGCCAGCAGTGAAGTCCCTACTGCTGGCTACACCTTC. Translating gives CASSEVPTAGYTF.

Turning to this clone: The same CDR3 can be traced to other DNA sequences in this sample. The chain carries TRBV6-5 and TRBJ1-2, with a tentative D call TRBD1 (5 bases). The CDR3 is 12 residues long. Germline-derived CDR1 and CDR2 are MNHEY and SVGAGI. Trimming pared 6 bases from V and 2 bases from J, leaving 7 bases between. CDR3 sequence: CASRTGNYGYTF. The CDR3 coding sequence is TGTGCCAGCAGAACAGGAAACTATGGCTACACCTTC.

The chain is built from TRBV30 and TRBJ1-2; D call uncertain. Germline lookup yields CDR1 GTSNPN and CDR2 SVGIG (reference sequence). The CDR3 runs 13 residues. V gave up 0 bases and J gave up 4 bases, with 9 bases separating them. The CDR3 region is CAWSVQNIYGYTF. The CDR3, as DNA: TGTGCCTGGAGTGTACAGAACATCTATGGCTACACCTTC.

The chain carries TRBV3-1 (or the pseudogene TRBV3-2) and TRBJ1-5, with 11 bases aligning to TRBD1. CDR3 length: 15 amino acids. CDR1 is LGHDT and CDR2 is YNNKEL in the germline V gene (reference sequence). The ends lost 4 bases at V and 7 bases at J; junction bases unmatched: 6. The CDR3 sequence: CASSRGQGAGQPQHF. The CDR3 DNA follows: TGTGCCAGCAGCCGCGGACAGGGGGCTGGACAGCCCCAGCATTTT.

This chain connects TRBV30 to TRBJ1-2; possible D gene TRBD1, 6 bases. Per germline, CDR1 GTSNPN and CDR2 SVGIG (reference sequence). V was shortened by 2 bases and J by 1 base, with 20 bases between the two germline ends. CDR3 length equals 17 residues. The DNA of the CDR3 is TGTGCCTGGAGTACAGGGCCAAGGCTATCCCATAACTATGGCTACACCTTC. Its protein is CAWSTGPRLSHNYGYTF.

J is TRBJ1-1 and V is TRBV6-5; 10 nucleotides line up with TRBD1. Looked up from germline, CDR1 is MNHEY and CDR2 is SVGAGI. The CDR3 runs to 15 residues. V was clipped by 6 bases and J by 7 bases; unmatched bases: 11. CDR3: CASRKDRGLSVEAFF. In DNA form, the CDR3 reads TGTGCCAGCAGAAAAGACAGGGGGCTGTCGGTTGAAGCTTTCTTT.

The chain uses TRBV11-2 and TRBJ1-2; D possibly corresponds to TRBD1 (6 bases). This CDR3 has 15 residues. CDR1 and CDR2 (germline): SGHAT, FQNNGV. Trimming removed 1 base at V and 5 bases at J, with 14 bases between. Written as DNA, the CDR3 is TGTGCCAGCAGCTTAGCAGCGGGGGCCCGGTATGGCTACACCTTC. Protein product: CASSLAAGARYGYTF.

In DNA form, the CDR3 reads TGTGCCTGGAGCCCCGCGGCGGGGGGAGGGACGCAGTATTTT. Amino acids: CAWSPAAGGGTQYF. V usage is TRBV30 and J usage is TRBJ2-3; TRBD2 aligns across 8 bases. V shed 3 bases and J 9 bases; nucleotides not matched to a gene: 11. This CDR3 comprises 14 residues. Germline CDR1 and CDR2: GTSNPN and SVGIG (reference sequence).

The V and J genes are TRBV7-3 and TRBJ2-2; 9 bases align to TRBD1. CDR1 is SGHTA, CDR2 FQGTGA, per germline. V shed 4 bases and J 7 bases; nucleotides not matched to a gene: 4. The CDR3 contains 14 residues. CDR3 amino acids: CASSSGQGIGELFF. The DNA for the CDR3 is TGTGCCAGCAGCTCGGGACAGGGAATCGGGGAGCTGTTTTTT.